Listed below are T cell receptor beta chains from one sample, sequenced in a study of blood T cells in healthy people across ages. Using its own MiXCR run on the 5' RACE reads, TCRdb lists one record per CDR3 protein. Of about 760,000 distinct CDR3 sequences in the sample, roughly three fifths are singletons; the top ten hold about a quarter. Sequenced: blood. These receptors all stem from a man aged 35-49 years in good health. Each CDR3 is given with its conserved first and last residue. The order of the fields is J gene, clone size, V gene, D gene, CDR3 protein, CDR3 DNA. A D gene is named only where the DNA matches it firmly. Clone size is not always given. Where it is, it says once, few, many or a class for expanded clones.

TRBJ2-1 . TRBV3-1 . CASSPGGDGLTGQFF TGTGCCAGCAGCCCAGGGGGGGACGGCCTCACAGGGCAGTTCTTC
TRBJ2-1 . TRBV29-1 . CSALIQIGEQFF TGCAGCGCGTTGATCCAAATAGGTGAGCAGTTCTTC
TRBJ1-2 . TRBV20-1 . CSSDRDTNYGYTF TGCAGTTCGGACCGAGACACGAATTATGGCTACACCTTC
TRBJ1-4 few TRBV7-9 TRBD1 CASSSRGQGEEKLFF TGTGCCAGCAGCTCACGGGGACAGGGGGAAGAAAAACTGTTTTTT
TRBJ1-2 . TRBV24-1 . CATRDQYYGYTF TGTGCCACCAGGGACCAGTACTATGGCTACACCTTC
TRBJ1-5 . TRBV28 . CASSHGADQPQHF TGTGCCAGCAGTCACGGGGCAGATCAGCCCCAGCATTTT
TRBJ2-7 . TRBV7-3 . CASSFGGGDYEQYF TGTGCCAGCAGCTTTGGGGGAGGTGACTACGAGCAGTACTTC
TRBJ2-1 . TRBV3-1 TRBD2 CASSQVVGTSGEQFF TGTGCCAGCAGCCAAGTAGTCGGGACTAGCGGAGAGCAGTTCTTC
TRBJ2-1 . TRBV13 TRBD2 CASSPGGTSWDNEQFF TGTGCCAGCAGCCCAGGAGGGACTAGCTGGGACAATGAGCAGTTCTTC
TRBJ1-6 few TRBV2 TRBD1 CASSEKTGGSPFPLHF TGTGCCAGCAGTGAAAAAACAGGGGGCTCTCCTTTCCCCCTCCACTTT
TRBJ1-5 . TRBV24-1 TRBD1 CATSDRKTGDNQPQHF TGTGCCACCAGTGATCGGAAGACAGGGGACAATCAGCCCCAGCATTTT
TRBJ2-1 few TRBV20-1 . CSAREGRGPYNEQFF TGCAGTGCTAGAGAAGGACGGGGCCCCTACAATGAGCAGTTCTTC
TRBJ2-3 . TRBV29-1 TRBD1 CSGRSTGSSTDTQYF TGCAGCGGGAGATCGACAGGGTCGAGCACAGATACGCAGTATTTT
TRBJ1-6 few TRBV5-1 TRBD1 CASSPTGDRKNSPLHF TGCGCCAGCAGCCCAACGGGGGACAGGAAAAATTCACCCCTCCACTTT
TRBJ2-7 . TRBV7-2 . CASSAIDRPYEQYF TGTGCCAGCAGCGCAATTGACAGGCCCTACGAGCAGTACTTC
TRBJ1-5 . TRBV28 . CASNSVEPQHF TGTGCCAGCAACTCTGTTGAGCCCCAGCATTTT
TRBJ1-2 . TRBV6-2/TRBV6-3 . CASSYSPTGYTF TGTGCCAGCAGTTACTCTCCGACAGGCTACACCTTC
TRBJ2-1 . TRBV7-3 . CASSGTGTGNVLFF TGTGCCAGCAGCGGAACCGGGACCGGGAATGTCCTGTTCTTC
TRBJ2-7 . TRBV29-1 . CSVGRDIYEQYF TGCAGCGTTGGACGGGACATCTACGAGCAGTACTTC
TRBJ1-1 . TRBV20-1 . CSASYRDSTEAFF TGCAGTGCTAGTTACAGGGATAGCACTGAAGCTTTCTTT
TRBJ2-3 . TRBV2 . CASSEEGSRTSTDTQYF TGTGCCAGCAGTGAAGAGGGTAGCAGGACTAGCACAGATACGCAGTATTTT
TRBJ2-7 few TRBV28 . CASSIGGSYEQYF TGTGCCAGCAGTATAGGGGGGTCCTACGAGCAGTACTTC
TRBJ2-1 . TRBV20-1 . CSTKETNKVNEQFF TGCAGTACTAAGGAGACTAACAAGGTCAATGAGCAGTTCTTC
TRBJ2-1 few TRBV7-6 . CASSSPPDNEQFF TGTGCCAGCAGCTCGCCCCCTGACAATGAGCAGTTCTTC
TRBJ1-1 . TRBV4-1 . CASSQETSNTEAFF TGCGCCAGCAGCCAAGAAACCAGTAACACTGAAGCTTTCTTT
TRBJ2-7 . TRBV29-1 TRBD2 CSGGLAGVGEQYF TGCAGCGGAGGACTAGCGGGAGTGGGTGAGCAGTACTTC
TRBJ2-7 . TRBV10-3 . CATAGQSYEQYF TGTGCCACCGCGGGACAGTCCTACGAGCAGTACTTC
TRBJ2-5 . TRBV5-1 TRBD1 CASSFTGTGGNEQYF TGCGCCAGCAGCTTCACCGGGACAGGGGGTAATGAGCAGTACTTC
TRBJ2-5 few TRBV6-1 . CASSSGKETQYF TGTGCCAGCAGTTCAGGGAAAGAGACCCAGTACTTC
TRBJ2-1 . TRBV12-3/TRBV12-4 . CASSLGSRGNEQFF TGTGCCAGCAGTTTAGGCTCTAGGGGTAATGAGCAGTTCTTC
TRBJ2-3 . TRBV12-3/TRBV12-4 TRBD2 CASSLGGTITDTQYF TGTGCCAGCAGTCTCGGGGGGACGATCACAGATACGCAGTATTTT
TRBJ2-5 . TRBV5-1 TRBD2 CASSQAGTRDETQYF TGCGCCAGCAGCCAGGCCGGGACTAGAGACGAGACCCAGTACTTC